A single TCR beta chain is shown here with its context. Its antigen remains unknown. The germline V gene has CDR1 KGHSH and CDR2 LQKENI. This CDR3 is built from 15 residues. V was pared by 6 bases and J by 5 bases, with 7 bases of the junction left unmatched. The entry originates in a study of cytomegalovirus exposure and HLA in healthy donors. General study findings and limits: Within an earlier analysis, most TCR beta V segments proved productive either about 90% or about 30% of the time.

60 Vbeta and 13 Jbeta primers were used in PCR. Clones were sequenced by immunoSEQ multiplex PCR, and TCRdb holds only the in-frame ones, with some missing. Recorded here are some 60,000 clones; the top ten clones represent around 5%. This TCR came from a man aged 25 to 40 in good health and CMV-seropositive. The rearrangement uses TRBV18 and TRBJ2-1, with 10 bases lining up with TRBD1. The material sequenced was PBMCs. CDR3 in amino acids: CASSPGTGADNEQFF. Written as DNA, the CDR3 is TGTGCCAGCTCCCCCGGGACAGGGGCGGACAATGAGCAGTTCTTC.